The TCR beta chain under discussion was sequenced for a study of breast tumors, draining lymph nodes, adjacent tissues. Breast cancer patients provided tissue from their axillary draining lymph nodes. TCRdb re-derived calls from the multiplex PCR reads in MiXCR, one entry per CDR3 protein. The sample comprises about 140,000 distinct CDR3 sequences, approximately 29% of which are singletons, and about 2.5% rests with the top ten. V shed 5 bases and J shed 6 bases, with 14 bases lying between them. Per the germline V gene, CDR1 is MGHDK and CDR2 is SYGVNS. The CDR3 spans 14 residues. This clonotype was recorded at least ten times.

The receptor was isolated from a female donor with breast cancer. Some clones in this sample may be carry-over from other donors' samples. The sample taken for sequencing was axillary lymph node tissue. The V gene is TRBV25-1, the J gene TRBJ1-5, with D tentatively TRBD1 (6 bases). The CDR3 region has the DNA TGTGCCAGCAGTAAGGGGGGGGATTCTCAGCCCCAGCATTTT. Protein: CASSKGGDSQPQHF.